The entry that follows covers one T cell receptor beta chain sequence. Its antigen is not identified. Germline V gene sequence: CDR1 DFQATT, CDR2 SNEGSKA (reference sequence). CDR3 length: 15 residues. Trimming removed 6 bases from V and 6 bases from J; junction bases left unmatched: 6. After constant-region reverse-primer amplification, full-length variable regions underwent semi-nested PCR with Nested Universal Primer A. TCRdb analysed the 5' RACE reads with MiXCR anew, one entry per CDR3 protein. The table has some 60,000 distinct CDR3 sequences, just under 30% seen once. Points from the study as a whole: The larger cohort examined one V-J beta rearrangement, not whole repertoires. The TCR gene usage of tumor memory CD4+ T cells clustered together with blood and lymph node memory CD4+ cells and with lymph node naive CD4+ cells. Tumor Treg TCRs overlapped most with tumor naive CD4+ cells.

The specimen was tumor-infiltrating naive CD4+ T cells sorted from the breast tumor. The sample's subset: naive CD4+ T cells, CD4+CD45RA+CD25-. The J gene is TRBJ2-1, the V gene TRBV20-1; 15 bases match TRBD2. The receptor comes from a female donor with breast cancer. The CDR3 region has the DNA TGCAGTGCCCCCGGACTAGCGGGAGGGGGCAATGAGCAGTTCTTC. Amino acid sequence: CSAPGLAGGGNEQFF.